This paragraph reports one T cell receptor (beta chain). Antigen specificity is unknown. This sample is part of a study of cytomegalovirus exposure and HLA in healthy donors. Study-wide results and limits: Certain sequence variants were highly shared and formed a cluster, and this cluster was likely a sequencing artifact. As a later analysis revealed, the rate of TCR association differed by HLA locus, with DRB1 most and HLA-C fewest.

The CDR3 loop spans 11 amino acids. The germline V gene encodes CDR1 KGHSH and CDR2 LQKENI. Trimming shortened V by 8 bases and J by 4 bases, and 7 bases separated the two germline ends. The PCR used 60 Vbeta and 13 Jbeta primers. Method: immunoSEQ multiplex PCR; TCRdb's copy keeps in-frame clones and lacks some. The sample lists about 150,000 clones; 65% to 80% were seen once. This clonotype was obtained from a man between 35 and 55 years old in good health and CMV-seropositive. The chain recombines TRBV18 with TRBJ2-3, with no clear D. The sample comprised PBMCs. CDR3 residues: CASRSPDTQYF. In nucleotides, the CDR3 is TGTGCCAGCCGGTCCCCAGATACGCAGTATTTT.